The sequence of this T cell receptor (beta chain) was determined in a study of cytomegalovirus exposure and HLA in healthy donors. Germline loops: CDR1 SGHTA, CDR2 FQGTGA. Trimming removed 5 bases from V and 7 bases from J; junction bases left unmatched: 7. The CDR3 runs 14 residues. Use of 60 Vbeta and 13 Jbeta primers characterized the PCR. Clones were read by immunoSEQ multiplex PCR, and TCRdb kept only the in-frame ones, dropping some. The data hold roughly 140,000 clones, with about 60% observed a single time. Of note for this clone: The antigen is undetermined.

Study-level points and caveats: Among the sequence variants, a highly shared cluster was likely an artifact of sequencing.

The receptor comes from an older woman in good health and CMV-seropositive. The V call is TRBV7-3, the J call TRBJ2-3; 9 bases map to TRBD2. The sequenced sample was PBMCs. CDR3 DNA sequence: TGTGCCAGCAGCGTGGGACTAGCCGGGAATACGCAGTATTTT. The encoded protein is CASSVGLAGNTQYF. The whole variable domain, remainder taken from reference TRBV7-3 and TRBJ2-3, is GAGVSQTPSNKVTEKGKYVELRCDPISGHTALYWYRQSLGQGPEFLIYFQGTGAADDSGLPNDRFFAVRPEGSVSTLKIQRTERGDSAVYLCASSVGLAGNTQYFGPGTRLTVL.